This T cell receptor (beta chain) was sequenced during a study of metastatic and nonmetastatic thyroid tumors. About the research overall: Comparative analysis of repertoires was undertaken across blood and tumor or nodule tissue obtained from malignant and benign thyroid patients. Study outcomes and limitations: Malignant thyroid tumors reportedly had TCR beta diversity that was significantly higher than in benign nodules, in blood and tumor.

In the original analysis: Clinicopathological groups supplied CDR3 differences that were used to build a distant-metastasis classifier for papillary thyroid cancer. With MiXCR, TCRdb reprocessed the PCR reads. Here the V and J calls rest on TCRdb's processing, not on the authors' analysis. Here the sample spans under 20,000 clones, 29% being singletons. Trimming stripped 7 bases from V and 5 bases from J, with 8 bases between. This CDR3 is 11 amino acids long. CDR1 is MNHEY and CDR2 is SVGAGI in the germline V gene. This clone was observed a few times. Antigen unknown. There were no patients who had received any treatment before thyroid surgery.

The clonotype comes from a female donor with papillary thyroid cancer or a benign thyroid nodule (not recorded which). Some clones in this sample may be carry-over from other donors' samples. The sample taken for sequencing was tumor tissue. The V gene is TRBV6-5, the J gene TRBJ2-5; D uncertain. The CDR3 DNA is TGTGCCAGCACTTTTGGGGAGACCCAGTACTTC. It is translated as CASTFGETQYF.